The rows below give T cell receptor beta chains drawn from one sample of a study of blood T cell repertoires in COVID-19. Libraries were prepared by immunoSEQ multiplex PCR; TCRdb keeps only in-frame clonotypes and omits some of them. In the table there are approximately 150,000 clones, about 87% of which are singletons. The sequenced sample consisted of peripheral blood. These receptor sequences come from a man aged 50-60 years who had recovered from COVID-19. CDR3s include the opening cysteine and the closing phenylalanine or tryptophan. The order of the fields is J gene, clone size, D gene, V gene, CDR3 DNA, CDR3 protein. A D gene is named only where the DNA matches it firmly. Size tells how often a clone was seen (once, few, many) or the class of an expanded clone, and some rows leave it out.

j_call: TRBJ2-3; clone_size: .; d_call: TRBD1; v_call: TRBV7-2; cdr3_nt: TGTGCCAGCAGCACGAGGACAGGGGCTGATACGCAGTATTTT; cdr3_aa: CASSTRTGADTQYF
j_call: TRBJ2-1; clone_size: .; d_call: TRBD2; v_call: TRBV4-3; cdr3_nt: TGCGCCAGCAGCCAAGATCAAGCGGGGGCCTCCTACAATGAGCAGTTCTTC; cdr3_aa: CASSQDQAGASYNEQFF
j_call: TRBJ2-3; clone_size: .; d_call: .; v_call: TRBV7-9; cdr3_nt: TGTGCCAGCAGCTTAACAGGGCCCGATACGCAGTATTTT; cdr3_aa: CASSLTGPDTQYF
j_call: TRBJ1-5; clone_size: .; d_call: TRBD1; v_call: TRBV10-1; cdr3_nt: TGCGCCAGCGGGACAGACAGGGACAATCAGCCCCAGCATTTT; cdr3_aa: CASGTDRDNQPQHF
j_call: TRBJ2-5; clone_size: .; d_call: TRBD2; v_call: TRBV7-9; cdr3_nt: TGTGCCAGCAGCCCAAGCGGACTAGCGGGGGTAGAGACCCAGTACTTC; cdr3_aa: CASSPSGLAGVETQYF
j_call: TRBJ2-3; clone_size: .; d_call: TRBD1; v_call: TRBV6-1; cdr3_nt: TGTGCCAGCAGTGATAGAGACAGGGGCGGGCAGTATTTT; cdr3_aa: CASSDRDRGGQYF
j_call: TRBJ1-1; clone_size: .; d_call: .; v_call: TRBV20-1; cdr3_nt: TGCAGTGCTAGTTGGGGGGGGAACACTGAAGCTTTCTTT; cdr3_aa: CSASWGGNTEAFF
j_call: TRBJ1-3; clone_size: .; d_call: .; v_call: TRBV5-5; cdr3_nt: TGTGCCAGCAGCTTTAGCCCGGGAAACTCTGGAAACACCATATATTTT; cdr3_aa: CASSFSPGNSGNTIYF
j_call: TRBJ1-1; clone_size: .; d_call: TRBD1; v_call: TRBV6-2/TRBV6-3; cdr3_nt: TGTGCCAGCAGTTACCCCTTAACCCGGGACAGAGATCCGGGAACTGAAGCTTTCTTT; cdr3_aa: CASSYPLTRDRDPGTEAFF
j_call: TRBJ1-6; clone_size: .; d_call: .; v_call: TRBV25-1; cdr3_nt: TGTGCCAGCAGTGAATTGACTCAGGGAAATTCACCCCTCCACTTT; cdr3_aa: CASSELTQGNSPLHF
j_call: TRBJ1-1; clone_size: once; d_call: .; v_call: TRBV12-3/TRBV12-4; cdr3_nt: TGTGCCAGCAGTTTGGCTGGGAACACTGAAGCTTTCTTT; cdr3_aa: CASSLAGNTEAFF
j_call: TRBJ2-1; clone_size: .; d_call: TRBD1; v_call: TRBV5-6; cdr3_nt: TGTGCCAGCAGCCAACGGACAGGGAACCCCTACAATGAGCAGTTCTTC; cdr3_aa: CASSQRTGNPYNEQFF
j_call: TRBJ2-1; clone_size: .; d_call: .; v_call: TRBV4-3; cdr3_nt: TGCGCCAGCGGCACTATATTGGGCGGGGTAAGCGACAATGAGCAGTTCTTC; cdr3_aa: CASGTILGGVSDNEQFF
j_call: TRBJ2-1; clone_size: .; d_call: .; v_call: TRBV19; cdr3_nt: TGTGCCAGTAGTATCAGTTCGGACAGCCAGTTAAACAATGAGCAGTTCTTC; cdr3_aa: CASSISSDSQLNNEQFF
j_call: TRBJ2-7; clone_size: .; d_call: .; v_call: TRBV27; cdr3_nt: TGTGCCAGCAGTTTATCTTTTGGAGACTCCTACGAGCAGTACTTC; cdr3_aa: CASSLSFGDSYEQYF
j_call: TRBJ2-7; clone_size: .; d_call: TRBD2; v_call: TRBV7-6; cdr3_nt: TGTGCCAGCAGCCCCAATAGCGGGGGGGCCTACGAGCAGTACTTC; cdr3_aa: CASSPNSGGAYEQYF
j_call: TRBJ2-3; clone_size: .; d_call: TRBD2; v_call: TRBV4-3; cdr3_nt: TGCGCCAGCAGCCAAGGTTCCGGGACTAGCGGGGGGGCCAGAACAGATACGCAGTATTTT; cdr3_aa: CASSQGSGTSGGARTDTQYF
j_call: TRBJ2-1; clone_size: .; d_call: TRBD1; v_call: TRBV6-4; cdr3_nt: TGTGCCAGCAGACCGGGACAGGGGGCCCACAATGAGCAGTTCTTC; cdr3_aa: CASRPGQGAHNEQFF
j_call: TRBJ2-1; clone_size: .; d_call: .; v_call: TRBV5-1; cdr3_nt: TGCGCCAGCAGCTTGACGGACTTAAATGAGCAGTTCTTC; cdr3_aa: CASSLTDLNEQFF
j_call: TRBJ2-7; clone_size: .; d_call: .; v_call: TRBV2; cdr3_nt: TGTGCCAGAAGGCCGCAGGGTACCAGCTACGAGCAGTACTTC; cdr3_aa: CARRPQGTSYEQYF
j_call: TRBJ1-2; clone_size: .; d_call: .; v_call: TRBV5-8; cdr3_nt: TGTGCCAGCACTCAGCGACAGAACTATGGCTACACCTTC; cdr3_aa: CASTQRQNYGYTF
j_call: TRBJ2-5; clone_size: once; d_call: TRBD2; v_call: TRBV5-1; cdr3_nt: TGCGCCAGCAGCTCCGGGACTAGCAAGAGGGAGACCCAGTACTTC; cdr3_aa: CASSSGTSKRETQYF
j_call: TRBJ1-5; clone_size: .; d_call: TRBD1; v_call: TRBV4-1; cdr3_nt: TGCGCCAGCAGCCATCGGGGGGACAGGGGGTTTAGCAATCAGCCCCAGCATTTT; cdr3_aa: CASSHRGDRGFSNQPQHF
j_call: TRBJ1-4; clone_size: once; d_call: .; v_call: TRBV23-1; cdr3_nt: TGCGCCAGCAGCCCGAAAGGGGGTGGGACAACTAATGAAAAACTGTTTTTT; cdr3_aa: CASSPKGGGTTNEKLFF
j_call: TRBJ1-2; clone_size: .; d_call: .; v_call: TRBV12-3/TRBV12-4; cdr3_nt: TGTGCCAGCAGTCCCCGACAGGATCTCGGCTACACCTTC; cdr3_aa: CASSPRQDLGYTF
j_call: TRBJ1-5; clone_size: .; d_call: TRBD1; v_call: TRBV19; cdr3_nt: TGTGCCAGTAGTAAATTAGGACAGGATAGCAATCAGCCCCAGCATTTT; cdr3_aa: CASSKLGQDSNQPQHF
j_call: TRBJ2-1; clone_size: .; d_call: .; v_call: TRBV5-4; cdr3_nt: TGTGCCAGCAGCGGGACGGGGCGGGGTGAGCAGTTCTTC; cdr3_aa: CASSGTGRGEQFF
j_call: TRBJ1-1; clone_size: .; d_call: TRBD1; v_call: TRBV5-1; cdr3_nt: TGCGCCAGCAGCACGGACAGGTCGAACACTGAAGCTTTCTTT; cdr3_aa: CASSTDRSNTEAFF
j_call: TRBJ2-4; clone_size: .; d_call: .; v_call: TRBV5-1; cdr3_nt: TGCGCCAGCAGCTTGTGGTATCGGGGGAGAGGAGGCAAAAACATTCAGTACTTC; cdr3_aa: CASSLWYRGRGGKNIQYF
j_call: TRBJ2-2; clone_size: .; d_call: .; v_call: TRBV27; cdr3_nt: TGTGCCAGCCCCAAGTCCGGGACTCAGAACACCGGGGAGCTGTTTTTT; cdr3_aa: CASPKSGTQNTGELFF
j_call: TRBJ1-1; clone_size: .; d_call: TRBD1; v_call: TRBV4-1; cdr3_nt: TGCGCCAGCAGCATTTCCAGGGGGAGCACTGAAGCTTTCTTT; cdr3_aa: CASSISRGSTEAFF
j_call: TRBJ2-1; clone_size: .; d_call: .; v_call: TRBV27; cdr3_nt: TGTGCCAGCAGTCCCCAGGGGCAGTCCTACAATGAGCAGTTCTTC; cdr3_aa: CASSPQGQSYNEQFF
j_call: TRBJ2-5; clone_size: few; d_call: TRBD1; v_call: TRBV15; cdr3_nt: TGTGCCACCAGCAGGGGACAGATAGAGACCCAGTACTTC; cdr3_aa: CATSRGQIETQYF
j_call: TRBJ2-2; clone_size: once; d_call: TRBD2; v_call: TRBV4-3; cdr3_nt: TGCGCCAGCAGCCAAGAGGCCAGCGGGGGGGCCGACACCGGGGAGCTGTTTTTT; cdr3_aa: CASSQEASGGADTGELFF
j_call: TRBJ1-1; clone_size: .; d_call: .; v_call: TRBV10-3; cdr3_nt: TGTGCCATCAGTCTTTCCGGGACACGAGGGACTGAAGCTTTCTTT; cdr3_aa: CAISLSGTRGTEAFF
j_call: TRBJ1-5; clone_size: .; d_call: .; v_call: TRBV7-9; cdr3_nt: TGTGCCAGCAGCTTTAACACCCTAGATCAGCCCCAGCATTTT; cdr3_aa: CASSFNTLDQPQHF
j_call: TRBJ2-7; clone_size: .; d_call: .; v_call: TRBV5-1; cdr3_nt: TGCGCCAGCAGCTTAGGAGGCTACGAGCAGTACTTC; cdr3_aa: CASSLGGYEQYF
j_call: TRBJ2-5; clone_size: .; d_call: TRBD2; v_call: TRBV9; cdr3_nt: TGTGCCAGCAGCGTGCTAGCGGGGGGCCTTCGGGAGACCCAGTACTTC; cdr3_aa: CASSVLAGGLRETQYF
j_call: TRBJ2-5; clone_size: .; d_call: .; v_call: TRBV4-3; cdr3_nt: TGCGCCAGCAGCCAAGATACTATAGAGACCCAGTACTTC; cdr3_aa: CASSQDTIETQYF
j_call: TRBJ2-7; clone_size: .; d_call: TRBD1; v_call: TRBV4-2; cdr3_nt: TGTGCCAGCAGCCAAGGACAGGGGACCTACGAGCAGTACTTC; cdr3_aa: CASSQGQGTYEQYF
j_call: TRBJ2-5; clone_size: .; d_call: .; v_call: TRBV5-4; cdr3_nt: TGTGCCAGCAGCTTCGACAGCCAAGAGACCCAGTACTTC; cdr3_aa: CASSFDSQETQYF
j_call: TRBJ2-7; clone_size: .; d_call: .; v_call: TRBV23-1; cdr3_nt: TGCGCCAGCAGTCAATCCCCAGGGTTCTGTCCCCACGAGCAGTACTTC; cdr3_aa: CASSQSPGFCPHEQYF
j_call: TRBJ2-1; clone_size: .; d_call: .; v_call: TRBV5-4; cdr3_nt: TGTGCCAGCAGCTTGGCCATTGGGGGGGCAGCCTACAATGAGCAGTTCTTC; cdr3_aa: CASSLAIGGAAYNEQFF
j_call: TRBJ2-3; clone_size: .; d_call: .; v_call: TRBV27; cdr3_nt: TGTGCCAGCAGTAGAGGTGATACGCAGTATTTT; cdr3_aa: CASSRGDTQYF
j_call: TRBJ2-7; clone_size: .; d_call: TRBD1; v_call: TRBV29-1; cdr3_nt: TGCAGCGTTACGACAGGGCCCGTACGGGAGCAGTACTTC; cdr3_aa: CSVTTGPVREQYF
j_call: TRBJ2-1; clone_size: .; d_call: .; v_call: TRBV2; cdr3_nt: TGTGCCAGCAGAGCAGCGGGCTCCTACAATGAGCAGTTCTTC; cdr3_aa: CASRAAGSYNEQFF
j_call: TRBJ2-3; clone_size: once; d_call: TRBD1; v_call: TRBV7-9; cdr3_nt: TGTGCCAGCACCCACAGGGGTTCGCCAGATACGCAGTATTTT; cdr3_aa: CASTHRGSPDTQYF
j_call: TRBJ1-1; clone_size: .; d_call: TRBD1; v_call: TRBV7-8; cdr3_nt: TGTGCCAGCAGCTTTCGAGGGGGCCATACTGAAGCTTTCTTT; cdr3_aa: CASSFRGGHTEAFF
j_call: TRBJ2-3; clone_size: .; d_call: .; v_call: TRBV11-3; cdr3_nt: TGTGCCAGCAGCTTGGCAAGGACAAACACAGATACGCAGTATTTT; cdr3_aa: CASSLARTNTDTQYF
j_call: TRBJ2-7; clone_size: .; d_call: .; v_call: TRBV6-1; cdr3_nt: TGTGCCAGCAGTGAATGGGACAACTACGAGCAGTACTTC; cdr3_aa: CASSEWDNYEQYF